This T cell receptor beta chain was sequenced during a study of siplizumab effects on memory and regulatory T cells. About this clone itself: The antigen is not known.

Trimming removed 1 base from V and 1 base from J, with 7 bases in between. This CDR3 spans 14 amino acids. CDR1 LGHNT and CDR2 FRNRAP come from the germline V gene. Sequencing was performed with immunoSEQ multiplex PCR; in TCRdb, only in-frame clones are kept and a portion is missing. Found here are approximately 100,000 clones, approximately 90% of them singletons; the top ten hold about 0.7%. Study-wide results and caveats: Proof of suppressive function in proliferating Tregs from siplizumab cultures was not established. With siplizumab, cumulative frequency of CD4+ memory-derived alloreactive sequences dropped significantly. Proliferating CD4+ or CD8+ clones, roughly 80-97% of them, lacked an assignable naive or memory phenotype.

Sequenced sample: Tregs sorted from blood. The chain couples TRBV12-5 to TRBJ2-5, with a possible D match to TRBD2 (6 bases). The TCR sequence derives from a human donor in good health. CDR3 sequence (DNA): TGTGCTAGTGGTTTGGGGGACTTCCAAGAGACCCAGTACTTC. It is translated as CASGLGDFQETQYF. Supplemented by reference TRBV12-5 and TRBJ2-5, the full variable domain reads DARVTQTPRHKVTEMGQEVTMRCQPILGHNTVFWYRQTMMQGLELLAYFRNRAPLDDSGMPKDRFSAEMPDATLATLKIQPSEPRDSAVYFCASGLGDFQETQYFGPGTRLLVL.